The 21 T cell receptor beta chains below were found in one sample sequenced in a study of blood T cells in healthy people across ages. For the second PCR, which ran for about 6 to 11 cycles, a sample-barcoded 5' primer and a J-beta primer mix were used. TCRdb analysed the 5' RACE reads with MiXCR anew, one entry per CDR3 protein. This table has over 1,200,000 distinct CDR3 sequences, approximately 59% appearing once. The sample was blood. Source of these receptors: a man between 18 and 35 years old in good health.

This clonotype has more than one count but fewer than ten. The chain carries TRBV29-1 and TRBJ2-7; unclear D gene. V was clipped by 8 bases and J by 0 bases, with 14 bases between them. The CDR3 sequence is 13 residues long. Germline V lookup: CDR1 SQVTM, CDR2 ANQGSEA. DNA for the CDR3: TGCAGCACCTCTGTGTCGAGCTCCTACGAGCAGTACTTC. It translates to CSTSVSSSYEQYF.

The chain recombines TRBV12-3 or TRBV12-4 with TRBJ1-2; D is perhaps TRBD1 (5 bases). The ends were cut back, 5 bases at V and 0 bases at J, with 13 bases in the middle. This CDR3 contains 15 residues. CDR3 DNA sequence: TGTGCCAGCAGTCCAGAGACAGCAGCTAACTATGGCTACACCTTC. This encodes CASSPETAANYGYTF.

The rearrangement links TRBV28 to TRBJ2-1; D may match TRBD1 or TRBD2 (5 bases each). Germline V gives CDR1 MDHEN, CDR2 SYDVKM. CDR3 size: 14 residues. Trimming shortened V by 6 bases and J by 6 bases, and 15 bases separated the two germline ends. The CDR3 protein is CASSPIGTSNEQFF. The CDR3 coding sequence is TGTGCCAGCAGCCCCATTGGGACCAGCAATGAGCAGTTCTTC.

DNA for the CDR3: TGTGCCAGCAGCCGAGCTAGCGGGGGAGGCGATGAGCAGTTCTTC. It specifies CASSRASGGGDEQFF. This chain connects TRBV14 to TRBJ2-1, with 10 bases that match TRBD2. The CDR3 is 15 residues long. Germline CDR1 reads SGHDN; CDR2 reads FVKESK. With V trimmed by 4 bases and J by 8 bases, 8 bases remained unmatched.

This clonotype showed up just a few times. The chain uses TRBV29-1 and TRBJ2-5; TRBD1 matches 8 bases. V lost 6 bases to trimming and J lost 4 bases; unmatched junction nucleotides: 4. This CDR3 contains 12 residues. Germline loops: CDR1 SQVTM, CDR2 ANQGSEA. The CDR3 sequence: CSVRTGLETQYF. The CDR3 region has the DNA TGCAGCGTCAGGACAGGGTTAGAGACCCAGTACTTC.

The V call is TRBV16, the J call TRBJ2-5; 9 positions match TRBD2. TRBJ2-7 explains the end of the DNA better; the J call may be wrong. CDR1 and CDR2 (germline): KGHSY, FQNENV. CDR3 length: 17 residues. The CDR3 DNA reads as TGTGCCAGCAGCCAAACGAGCGGGAGGCCGGGGTTATACGAGCAGTACTTC. Translation: CASSQTSGRPGLYEQYF.

This clonotype has only one observation. The J gene is TRBJ2-3, the V gene TRBV7-9, with 11 bases lining up with TRBD2. V shed 5 bases, J shed 3 bases, and the junction held 7 bases outside the gene matches. The length of the CDR3 is 16 residues. The germline CDR1 and CDR2 sequences are SEHNR and FQNEAQ (reference sequence). CDR3 amino acids: CASSRGGTSGTDTQYF. In DNA form, the CDR3 reads TGTGCCAGCAGCCGAGGCGGGACTAGCGGTACAGATACGCAGTATTTT. The full variable domain, in which reference TRBV7-9 and TRBJ2-3 provide the parts outside the CDR3, is DTGVSQNPRHKITKRGQNVTFRCDPISEHNRLYWYRQTLGQGPEFLTYFQNEAQLEKSRLLSDRFSAERPKGSFSTLEIQRTEQGDSAMYLCASSRGGTSGTDTQYFGPGTRLTVL.

This sequence joins TRBV7-2 and TRBJ2-1; D not certain. Germline assignment: CDR1 SGHTA and CDR2 FQGNSA. The CDR3 loop spans 11 amino acids. Trimming left V 2 bases short and J 8 bases short, with 4 bases between. The CDR3 sequence: CASSLYHEQFF. DNA of the CDR3: TGTGCCAGCAGCTTATACCATGAGCAGTTCTTC.

This clonotype occurred a few times. The CDR3 loop is CASSWTGGGTGELFF. CDR3 DNA: TGCGCCAGCAGCTGGACAGGGGGCGGCACCGGGGAGCTGTTTTTT. The J gene is TRBJ2-2, the V gene TRBV5-1, with 11 bases fitting TRBD1. The germline gives CDR1 SGHRS, CDR2 YFSETQ. The ends lost 3 bases at V and 4 bases at J; junction bases unmatched: 2. CDR3 size: 15 residues.

This clonotype was counted only a few times. The chain carries TRBV5-1 and TRBJ2-7; D unresolved. The CDR3 is 14 residues long. The ends were cut back, 0 bases at V and 5 bases at J, with 12 bases in the middle. The germline gives CDR1 SGHRS, CDR2 YFSETQ. The CDR3 DNA is TGCGCCAGCAGCTTGGTCGGTTATATCGACGAGCAGTACTTC. The encoded protein is CASSLVGYIDEQYF.

J is TRBJ2-5 and V is TRBV6-6; tentatively, D is TRBD1 (5 bases). With 6 bases removed from V and 1 base from J, the gap between germline ends came to 6 bases. The CDR3 contains 12 residues. The germline CDR1 and CDR2 sequences are MNHNY and SVGAGI (reference sequence). The CDR3 here is CASRGAQETQYF. As DNA, the CDR3 is TGTGCCAGCAGAGGGGCCCAAGAGACCCAGTACTTC.

This rearrangement joins TRBV7-9 to TRBJ2-1; D is perhaps TRBD1 (5 bases). Per germline, CDR1 SEHNR and CDR2 FQNEAQ (reference sequence). The CDR3 contains 16 residues. Deletions cut 0 bases from V and 0 bases from J, with 9 bases between. This CDR3 reads CASSLALGHSYNEQFF. Here the CDR3 DNA reads TGTGCCAGCAGCTTAGCTTTAGGACACTCCTACAATGAGCAGTTCTTC.

The chain uses TRBV12-3 or TRBV12-4 and TRBJ2-5, with D unclear. CDR3 size: 15 residues. V shed 0 bases and J shed 5 bases, with 13 bases lying between them. CDR3: CASSLASSGRETQYF. CDR3 DNA: TGTGCCAGCAGTTTAGCTTCTAGTGGCAGGGAGACCCAGTACTTC.

The CDR3 protein is CASTLNSGRPNEQFF. DNA of the CDR3: TGTGCCAGCACCCTTAATAGCGGGAGGCCCAATGAGCAGTTCTTC. The chain is built from TRBV27 and TRBJ2-1; TRBD2 aligns across 10 bases. The germline gives CDR1 MNHEY, CDR2 SMNVEV (reference sequence). The CDR3 covers 15 residues. With V trimmed by 7 bases and J by 6 bases, 9 bases remained unmatched.

The chain uses TRBV5-6 and TRBJ2-5, with 9 bases that match TRBD2. The CDR3 totals 20 residues. Germline V lookup: CDR1 SGHDT, CDR2 YYEEEE. After removal of 4 bases from V and 2 bases from J, the junction contained 21 bases not matched to a gene. For the CDR3, the DNA is TGTGCCAGCAGCCGGAAATACGCGCGACTAGCGGAGCCCTATCAAGAGACCCAGTACTTC. Translating gives CASSRKYARLAEPYQETQYF. Together with reference TRBV5-6 and TRBJ2-5, the CDR3 gives the full variable domain: DAGVTQSPTHLIKTRGQQVTLRCSPKSGHDTVSWYQQALGQGPQFIFQYYEEEERQRGNFPDRFSGHQFPNYSSELNVNALLLGDSALYLCASSRKYARLAEPYQETQYFGPGTRLLVL.

As for this clonotype: Mismatch with germline at one junction end may stem from a read error. The chain carries TRBV9 and TRBJ2-1, with a weak D call TRBD2 (6 bases). The CDR3 has 15 residues. Germline V lookup: CDR1 SGDLS, CDR2 YYNGEE. Written as DNA, the CDR3 is TGTGCCAGCAGCGTCGGCGGGGCTGCCTATAATGAGCAGTTCTTC. Protein product: CASSVGGAAYNEQFF.

V is TRBV4-2 and J is TRBJ2-1; 9 bases are a match to TRBD2. J was trimmed by 7 bases and V by 7 bases; bases with no gene match: 8. Germline assignment: CDR1 LGHNA and CDR2 YNFKEQ. The CDR3 has 14 residues. For the CDR3, the DNA is TGTGCCAGCACTACTCCGGGACTAGCAAATGAGCAGTTCTTC. Encoded protein: CASTTPGLANEQFF.

The chain recombines TRBV28 with TRBJ2-3; maybe TRBD1 (6 bases). Germline V CDR1 and CDR2: MDHEN, SYDVKM. Trimming removed 1 base from V and 0 bases from J, with 11 bases in between. This CDR3 spans 16 amino acids. The CDR3 nucleotides are TGTGCCAGCAGTTTATTGTCAGGGGCCAGCACAGATACGCAGTATTTT. Its translation is CASSLLSGASTDTQYF.

The rearrangement joins TRBV2 to TRBJ2-5, with TRBD1 as a possible D gene (6 bases). TRBJ2-7 explains the end of the DNA better; the J call may be wrong. CDR1 is SNHLY and CDR2 is FYNNEI in the germline V gene. CDR3 length: 13 residues. The CDR3 region has the DNA TGTGCCAGCAGTGAGGGGGCAGTTTACGAGCAGTACTTC. Translating gives CASSEGAVYEQYF.

CDR3 in amino acids: CGGEAVNNEQFF. The CDR3, as DNA: TGCGGGGGGGAAGCGGTGAACAATGAGCAGTTCTTC. V usage is TRBV20-1 and J usage is TRBJ2-1, with 7 bases lining up with TRBD2. This CDR3 comprises 12 residues. Germline V lookup: CDR1 DFQATT, CDR2 SNEGSKA (reference sequence).

The chain uses TRBV29-1 and TRBJ2-2, with no clear D. V lost 6 bases and J lost 7, with 12 bases in between. The V gene's germline CDR1 is SQVTM and CDR2 ANQGSEA. The CDR3 totals 12 residues. CDR3 residues: CSVSRGDGELFF. As DNA, the CDR3 is TGCAGCGTCAGTCGTGGGGACGGGGAGCTGTTTTTT.